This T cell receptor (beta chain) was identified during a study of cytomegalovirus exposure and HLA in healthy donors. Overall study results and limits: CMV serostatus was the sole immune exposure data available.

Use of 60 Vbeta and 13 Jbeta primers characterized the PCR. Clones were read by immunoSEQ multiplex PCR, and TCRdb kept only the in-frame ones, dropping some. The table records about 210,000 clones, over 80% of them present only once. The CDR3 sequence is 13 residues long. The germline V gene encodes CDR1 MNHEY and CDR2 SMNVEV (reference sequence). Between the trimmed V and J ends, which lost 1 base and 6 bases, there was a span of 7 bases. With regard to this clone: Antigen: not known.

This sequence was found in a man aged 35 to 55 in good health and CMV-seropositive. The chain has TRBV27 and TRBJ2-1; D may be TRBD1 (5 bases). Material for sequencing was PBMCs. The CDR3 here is CASSLYQGNEQFF. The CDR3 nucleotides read TGTGCCAGCAGTTTATACCAGGGCAATGAGCAGTTCTTC.